A single sample is the source of the 8 T cell receptor beta chains below, sequenced in a study of blood T cell repertoires in COVID-19. Method: immunoSEQ multiplex PCR; TCRdb's copy keeps in-frame clones and lacks some. The repertoire holds more than 35,000 clones, with about 85% as singletons. The sequencing sample was made of peripheral blood. The receptors were sampled from a man aged 70 or older with acute or convalescent COVID-19.

V usage is TRBV2 and J usage is TRBJ2-7; possibly TRBD1 for D (6 bases). The CDR3 runs 15 residues. Germline-derived CDR1 and CDR2 are SNHLY and FYNNEI. Trimming stripped 5 bases from V and 0 bases from J, with 14 bases between. CDR3 DNA sequence: TGTGCCAGCAGTTCACAGGGTCTAAGCTCCTACGAGCAGTACTTC. This gives the protein CASSSQGLSSYEQYF.

The rearrangement uses TRBV21-1 and TRBJ2-5; the table calls TRBD2, which could not be checked here. TRBV21-1 has pseudogene status. This CDR3 has 17 amino acids. The CDR3 reads CASSTGTSGRYQETQYF. CDR3 sequence (DNA): TGTGCCAGCAGCACGGGGACTAGCGGGAGGTACCAAGAGACCCAGTACTTC.

The V and J genes are TRBV18 and TRBJ2-7; tentative D call: TRBD2 (5 bases). V was trimmed by 1 base and J by 4 bases, leaving 11 bases between them. This CDR3 comprises 14 residues. CDR1 KGHSH and CDR2 LQKENI come from the germline V gene. The CDR3 protein is CASSPRLAEYEQYF. CDR3 sequence (DNA): TGTGCCAGCTCACCACGGCTAGCCGAATACGAGCAGTACTTC.

The chain carries TRBV21-1 and TRBJ2-5; the table's D call, TRBD2, has no DNA check behind it. TRBV21-1 is a pseudogene. This CDR3 contains 18 residues. The CDR3 region is CASSKWVTSGRIQETQYF. DNA of the CDR3: TGTGCCAGCAGCAAATGGGTCACTAGCGGGAGGATCCAAGAGACCCAGTACTTC.

This sequence joins TRBV25-1 and TRBJ1-2; maybe TRBD1 (6 bases). CDR1 and CDR2 from the germline V gene are MGHDK and SYGVNS. The CDR3 length is 16 residues. V was clipped by 5 bases and J by 0 bases, with 16 bases between them. The CDR3 region is CASSRGGLGSNYGYTF. CDR3 in DNA: TGTGCCAGCAGTAGGGGGGGGTTGGGTTCTAACTATGGCTACACCTTC.

J is TRBJ2-5 and V is TRBV6-2 or TRBV6-3, with 12 bases matching TRBD2. The CDR3 contains 19 residues. The ends lost 4 bases at V and 4 bases at J; junction bases unmatched: 16. Germline assignment: CDR1 MNHEY and CDR2 SVGEGT. The CDR3 here is CASSFESGLAGLMGETQYF. The DNA for the CDR3 is TGTGCCAGCAGTTTCGAGAGCGGACTAGCGGGACTAATGGGAGAGACCCAGTACTTC.

The chain recombines TRBV28 with TRBJ2-1, with 7 bases lining up with TRBD2. J gave up 8 bases and V 3 bases, and 13 bases lay outside the gene matches. Germline V CDR1 and CDR2: MDHEN, SYDVKM. This CDR3 has 16 residues. CDR3 residues: CASSFTGGPSQHEQFF. The CDR3 DNA reads as TGTGCCAGCAGTTTTACGGGAGGCCCGTCCCAACATGAGCAGTTCTTC.

The DNA for the CDR3 is TGTGCCAGCAGCTTTGACAGGGGGTCCTCCTACGAGCAGTACTTC. The encoded protein is CASSFDRGSSYEQYF. The chain recombines TRBV7-8 with TRBJ2-7, with TRBD1 identical over 9 bases. The V and J ends lost 3 bases and 0 bases, in that order; junction bases with no gene match: 3. Per germline, CDR1 SGHVS and CDR2 FQNEAQ. The CDR3 spans 15 residues.